Below are 13 T cell receptor beta chains sequenced from a single sample in a study of STAT5B mutations in CD4+ large granular lymphocyte leukemia. Method: immunoSEQ multiplex PCR; TCRdb's copy keeps in-frame clones and lacks some. The sample shows 30,000 or so clones, 70% to 85% of them seen only once. What was sequenced was CD4+ T cells from blood buffy coats. The source is a human donor in good health.

About this clone itself: Other DNA sequences from this sample encode an identical CDR3 as well. The chain employs TRBV6-6 and TRBJ2-1; 7 bases agree with TRBD1. Looked up from germline, CDR1 is MNHNY and CDR2 is SVGAGI (reference sequence). The V gene end was trimmed by 5 bases and the J gene end by 3 bases; junction bases not matched to a gene: 1. There are 13 residues in the CDR3. The CDR3 DNA follows: TGTGCCAGCAGTCGGGACAGCTACAATGAGCAGTTCTTC. This translates into CASSRDSYNEQFF.

The V call is TRBV19, the J call TRBJ2-3, with D possibly matching TRBD2 (5 bases). The germline V gene has CDR1 LNHDA and CDR2 SQIVND (reference sequence). CDR3 size: 13 residues. V lost 1 base and J lost 6, with 8 bases in between. CDR3 region: CASSIAGVDTQYF. The CDR3 region has the DNA TGTGCCAGTAGTATAGCCGGGGTCGATACGCAGTATTTT.

This chain uses TRBV11-1 with TRBJ1-2; D perhaps matches TRBD1 (6 bases). The CDR3 runs 13 residues. V was pared by 3 bases and J by 4 bases, with 9 bases between. Per the germline V gene, CDR1 is SGHAT and CDR2 is FQDESV (reference sequence). In DNA, the CDR3 is TGTGCCAGCAGCTTGGGGGCTGGCTATGGCTACACCTTC. Translated: CASSLGAGYGYTF.

The chain carries TRBV5-1 and TRBJ2-2; 7 bases fit TRBD2. Germline V gene lookup returns CDR1 SGHRS and CDR2 YFSETQ. This CDR3 comprises 17 residues. V lost 3 bases, J lost 6 bases, and 14 bases stayed unmatched. CDR3 DNA: TGCGCCAGCAGCTCGTCTTTCGTTAGCGGGCGGGCCGGGGAGCTGTTTTTT. It encodes CASSSSFVSGRAGELFF.

The chain combines TRBV29-1 with TRBJ1-2; the match to TRBD1 covers 8 bases. CDR3 length equals 14 residues. Germline V gene sequence: CDR1 SQVTM, CDR2 ANQGSEA. Losses at the gene ends were 2 bases for V and 5 bases for J; bases not matched to a gene: 7. Here the CDR3 reads CSVENGGTGYGYTF. CDR3 coding DNA: TGCAGCGTTGAAAACGGCGGGACAGGTTATGGCTACACCTTC.

The V gene is TRBV5-1, the J gene TRBJ1-1; D is perhaps TRBD1 (5 bases). Germline CDR1 reads SGHRS; CDR2 reads YFSETQ. The V and J ends lost 0 bases and 1 base respectively, with 19 bases between them. This CDR3 comprises 18 residues. The CDR3 reads CASSLVGPLGLGNTEAFF. CDR3 DNA: TGCGCCAGCAGCTTGGTCGGACCCTTGGGACTTGGGAACACTGAAGCTTTCTTT.

This clone has just one count. The genes are TRBV5-8 and TRBJ2-3; 7 bases match TRBD1. Germline lookup yields CDR1 SGHTS and CDR2 YDEGEE. Trimming cost V 4 bases and J 2 bases; bases outside gene matches: 7. This CDR3 is built from 15 residues. CDR3 in DNA: TGTGCCAGCAGCCACGACAGGGCCTCCACAGATACGCAGTATTTT. It translates to CASSHDRASTDTQYF. The variable domain in full, with the rest retrieved from reference TRBV5-8 and TRBJ2-3, is EAGVTQSPTHLIKTRGQQATLRCSPISGHTSVYWYQQALGLGLQFLLWYDEGEERNRGNFPPRFSGRQFPNYSSELNVNALELEDSALYLCASSHDRASTDTQYFGPGTRLTVL.

The V call is TRBV5-1, the J call TRBJ2-3; 14 bases map to TRBD2. The V and J ends lost 4 bases and 4 bases, in that order; junction bases with no gene match: 8. The CDR3 extends over 17 amino acids. Germline assignment: CDR1 SGHRS and CDR2 YFSETQ. The CDR3 loop is CASSPMTSGRVADTQYF. The CDR3 region has the DNA TGCGCCAGCAGCCCCATGACTAGCGGGAGGGTGGCAGATACGCAGTATTTT. Drawing the rest from reference TRBV5-1 and TRBJ2-3, the complete variable domain is KAGVTQTPRYLIKTRGQQVTLSCSPISGHRSVSWYQQTPGQGLQFLFEYFSETQRNKGNFPGRFSGRQFSNSRSEMNVSTLELGDSALYLCASSPMTSGRVADTQYFGPGTRLTVL.

This clone was found a few times. The V and J genes are TRBV29-1 and TRBJ2-7; 11 nucleotides agree with TRBD2. J was trimmed by 0 bases and V by 4 bases; bases with no gene match: 5. This CDR3 comprises 15 residues. Germline CDR1 is SQVTM and CDR2 is ANQGSEA. This chain's CDR3 is CSVVGTSGFSYEQYF. The CDR3 DNA is TGCAGCGTTGTTGGGACTAGCGGCTTCTCCTACGAGCAGTACTTC.

The chain uses TRBV2 and TRBJ2-7; TRBD1 is a possible D gene (6 bases). V was clipped by 5 bases and J by 2 bases, with 19 bases between them. Germline V gene data show CDR1 as SNHLY and CDR2 as FYNNEI. CDR3 size: 16 residues. The CDR3 DNA reads TGTGCCAGCAGTTTCGGGACACCAATATATACCTACGAGCAGTACTTC. It codes for CASSFGTPIYTYEQYF.

The J gene is TRBJ1-2, the V gene TRBV7-2, with 11 nucleotides matching TRBD1. Germline V lookup: CDR1 SGHTA, CDR2 FQGNSA. Losses at the gene ends were 6 bases for V and 4 bases for J; bases not matched to a gene: 7. This CDR3 has 15 residues. The CDR3: CASRTDRGRFYGYTF. The CDR3 coding sequence is TGTGCCAGCAGAACGGACAGGGGGCGGTTCTATGGCTACACCTTC.

The V call is TRBV7-9, the J call TRBJ2-2; unclear D gene. V was clipped by 5 bases and J by 11 bases, with 9 bases between them. This CDR3 comprises 11 residues. Germline-derived CDR1 and CDR2 are SEHNR and FQNEAQ (reference sequence). The chain's CDR3 is CASSPQRELFF. The CDR3 DNA is TGTGCCAGCAGCCCCCAGAGAGAGCTGTTTTTT. Looking up the rest from reference TRBV7-9 and TRBJ2-2 gives the full variable domain: DTGVSQNPRHKITKRGQNVTFRCDPISEHNRLYWYRQTLGQGPEFLTYFQNEAQLEKSRLLSDRFSAERPKGSFSTLEIQRTEQGDSAMYLCASSPQRELFFGEGSRLTVL.

This chain connects TRBV30 to TRBJ1-3; 8 bases fit TRBD1. The CDR3 is 13 amino acids. Germline V gives CDR1 GTSNPN, CDR2 SVGIG (reference sequence). V shed 5 bases and J 6 bases; nucleotides not matched to a gene: 6. In nucleotides, the CDR3 is TGTGCCTGGCGGACAGGGCTGGCAAACACCATATATTTT. Residues: CAWRTGLANTIYF.